A selection of T cell receptor beta chains follows, all from one sample in a study of T cells after yellow fever vaccination. MiXCR, run by TCRdb on the 5' RACE reads, gives a single entry per CDR3 protein. Of around 200,000 distinct CDR3 sequences listed, 9.5% to 11% were seen once; the top ten hold approximately 34%. The sample in question was CD8+ T cells sorted from PBMCs, obtained 15 days after the yellow fever booster vaccination. The origin of the receptors is a man aged 18-30 years who received the YFV17D yellow fever vaccine. Each CDR3 is given with its conserved first and last residue. D genes are given only for firm matches. The listing skips clone size in some rows; elsewhere it reads once, few, many or a size class.

11,TRBJ1-2,many,TRBV5-4,.,TGTGCCAGCAGCGCCACAGGGTACTACACCTTC,CASSATGYYTF
16,TRBJ1-4,.,TRBV5-1,.,TGCGCCAGCAGCTTTAATTGGGACAAGAGTAATGAAAAACTGTTTTTT,CASSFNWDKSNEKLFF
13,TRBJ1-2,few,TRBV27,.,TGTGCCAGCAGTTTATGGGCTAACTATGGCTACACCTTC,CASSLWANYGYTF
14,TRBJ2-1,many,TRBV12-3/TRBV12-4,TRBD1,TGTGCCAGCAGTTTTAGGACAGGGGTAGGTGAGCAGTTCTTC,CASSFRTGVGEQFF
16,TRBJ2-3,few,TRBV7-9,.,TGTGCCAGCAGCTTAGACAGGCGACGTCTCACAGATACGCAGTATTTT,CASSLDRRRLTDTQYF
14,TRBJ2-2,few,TRBV29-1,.,TGCAGCGTTGAAGCAGGTTGGAACACCGGGGAGCTGTTTTTT,CSVEAGWNTGELFF
13,TRBJ1-5,.,TRBV20-1,.,TGCAGTGCTAGTGGGCCACCCAATCAGCCCCAGCATTTT,CSASGPPNQPQHF
14,TRBJ2-5,few,TRBV6-1,TRBD2,TGTGCCAGCAGTGAATTAGCGGGGCGAGAGACCCAGTACTTC,CASSELAGRETQYF
17,TRBJ1-5,.,TRBV7-9,.,TGTGCCAGCAGCGAAGCGTTGGGCCCGGACGGGTTTCAGCCCCAGCATTTT,CASSEALGPDGFQPQHF
15,TRBJ2-2,many,TRBV25-1,TRBD2,TGTGCCAGCAGTGATAGCGGGGGGGCCGCCGGGGAGCTGTTTTTT,CASSDSGGAAGELFF
18,TRBJ2-7,.,TRBV12-3/TRBV12-4,.,TGTGCCAGCAGTTTAGGCCCCTACAGGTCCGCCCTGAGCTACGAGCAGTACTTC,CASSLGPYRSALSYEQYF
16,TRBJ2-3,.,TRBV13,.,TGTGCCAGCAGCCTCACCGGGGCCCCGAGCCCAGATACGCAGTATTTT,CASSLTGAPSPDTQYF
16,TRBJ2-2,few,TRBV5-4,TRBD2,TGTGCCAGCAGCCCCCTTTATAGCGGGGGGAGTGGGGAGCTGTTTTTT,CASSPLYSGGSGELFF
12,TRBJ1-1,few,TRBV5-4,TRBD1,TGTGCCAGCAGCCGCGAACAGGGGGGAGCTTTCTTT,CASSREQGGAFF
15,TRBJ2-5,.,TRBV11-1,TRBD1,TGTGCCAGCAACAGACAGGGTGGCGATCAAGAGACCCAGTACTTC,CASNRQGGDQETQYF
14,TRBJ2-3,few,TRBV9,.,TGTGCCAGCAGCGTAGTAGGGACTCAGGATACGCAGTATTTT,CASSVVGTQDTQYF
13,TRBJ2-5,.,TRBV7-3,.,TGTGCCAGCAGCTTAACAGGAGCAGAGACCCAGTACTTC,CASSLTGAETQYF
14,TRBJ1-2,.,TRBV4-1,TRBD1,TGCGCCAGCAGTCAGGAAGGGGGCAGTATCGGCTACACCTTC,CASSQEGGSIGYTF
14,TRBJ1-2,few,TRBV7-9,.,TGTGCCAGCAGCTTTGGGGTCGGGGTTTACGGCTACACCTTC,CASSFGVGVYGYTF
16,TRBJ1-4,.,TRBV5-4,TRBD1,TGTGCCAGCAGCGTGGGACAGGCAGATTATAATGAAAAACTGTTTTTT,CASSVGQADYNEKLFF
17,TRBJ2-6,.,TRBV4-1,TRBD2,TGCGCCAGCAGCCAAGGACTAGCGGCTTCTGGGGCCAACGTCCTGACTTTC,CASSQGLAASGANVLTF
11,TRBJ1-2,.,TRBV20-1,TRBD1,TGCAGTTGCAGGGGGTTATATGGCTACACCTTC,CSCRGLYGYTF
15,TRBJ2-4,few,TRBV6-4,.,TGTGCCAGCAGTGGACAGTCCGTATTCAAAAACATTCAGTACTTC,CASSGQSVFKNIQYF
14,TRBJ1-2,few,TRBV5-6,TRBD1,TGTGCCAGCAGTTTTGGACAGGCGCTCTATGGCTACACCTTC,CASSFGQALYGYTF
17,TRBJ2-2,.,TRBV24-1,TRBD1,TGTGCCACCAGTGAGTCCACCGGGACAGCAAGGACCGGGGAGCTGTTTTTT,CATSESTGTARTGELFF
12,TRBJ1-2,few,TRBV6-2/TRBV6-3,.,TGTGCCAGCAGTTACTGGACAGACGGCTACACCTTC,CASSYWTDGYTF
13,TRBJ1-2,.,TRBV19,.,TGTGCCAGTAGTATGGCAGGGGCCTATGGCTACACCTTC,CASSMAGAYGYTF
15,TRBJ1-1,.,TRBV25-1,.,TGTGCCAGCAGTGATGAGGACGGCGGGTACACTGAAGCTTTCTTT,CASSDEDGGYTEAFF
17,TRBJ2-1,.,TRBV4-3,.,TGCGCCAGCAGCCAAGACCGCAGGGTTTCAAGATCGGTCGAGCAGTTCTTC,CASSQDRRVSRSVEQFF
14,TRBJ2-5,few,TRBV18,TRBD2,TGTGCCAGCTCACCCTGGACTAGCGGTGAGACCCAGTACTTC,CASSPWTSGETQYF
14,TRBJ2-6,many,TRBV4-1,.,TGCGCCAGCAGCCAAGTAGTTGGGGCCAACGTCCTGACTTTC,CASSQVVGANVLTF
12,TRBJ1-2,many,TRBV21-1,.,TGTGCCAATGAACAGGGCTCGGGTGGCTACACCTTC,CANEQGSGGYTF
17,TRBJ2-7,.,TRBV11-2,TRBD2,TGTGCCAGCAGCTTAGAAGGGCTGGGGCTAGCGGGGGTAGAGCAGTACTTC,CASSLEGLGLAGVEQYF
14,TRBJ2-5,few,TRBV12-3/TRBV12-4,TRBD1,TGTGCCAGCAGCTCCGACAGGGTTAGGGAGACCCAGTACTTC,CASSSDRVRETQYF
14,TRBJ1-2,.,TRBV28,.,TGTGCCAGCTCAGGACCAGTCTCAAACTATGGCTACACCTTC,CASSGPVSNYGYTF
21,TRBJ2-5,.,TRBV7-8,TRBD2,TGTGCCAGCAGCTTAGGTTTCCGGAACAGGGGACTAGCGGGGCTCAAAGAGACCCAGTACTTC,CASSLGFRNRGLAGLKETQYF
13,TRBJ2-1,.,TRBV7-3,.,TGTGCCAGCAGCTTAGGCGCCAGCGGGGAGCAGTTCTTC,CASSLGASGEQFF
14,TRBJ2-7,.,TRBV29-1,.,TGCAGCGTTGTGGTAGGGGACACGTCCTACGAGCAGTACTTC,CSVVVGDTSYEQYF
14,TRBJ2-1,.,TRBV5-1,.,TGCGCCAGCAGCCCGACCTCGCGGATCGATGAGCAGTTCTTC,CASSPTSRIDEQFF
17,TRBJ2-3,few,TRBV11-2,TRBD2,TGTGCCAGCAGCTGGTGGACTAGCGGGGGGACCACAGATACGCAGTATTTT,CASSWWTSGGTTDTQYF
14,TRBJ2-3,.,TRBV6-2/TRBV6-3,TRBD1,TGTGCCAGCAATTCCGCAGGGGGTACAGATACGCAGTATTTT,CASNSAGGTDTQYF